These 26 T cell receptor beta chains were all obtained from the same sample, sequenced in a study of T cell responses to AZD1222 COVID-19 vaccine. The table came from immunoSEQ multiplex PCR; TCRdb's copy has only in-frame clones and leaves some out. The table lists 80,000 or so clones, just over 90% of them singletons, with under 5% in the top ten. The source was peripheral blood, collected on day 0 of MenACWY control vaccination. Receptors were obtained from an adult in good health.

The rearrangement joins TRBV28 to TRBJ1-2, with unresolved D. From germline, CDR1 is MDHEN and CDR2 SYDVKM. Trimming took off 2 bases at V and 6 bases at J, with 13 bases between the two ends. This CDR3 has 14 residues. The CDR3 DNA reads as TGTGCCAGCAGTTTAGTTTCGGACGCGGATGGCTACACCTTC. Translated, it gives CASSLVSDADGYTF.

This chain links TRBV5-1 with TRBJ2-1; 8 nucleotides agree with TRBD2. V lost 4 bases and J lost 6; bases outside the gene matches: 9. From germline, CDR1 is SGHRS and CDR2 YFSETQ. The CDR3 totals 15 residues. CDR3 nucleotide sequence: TGCGCCAGCAGCCCACGGGAGGGCCGAGGCAATGAGCAGTTCTTC. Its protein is CASSPREGRGNEQFF.

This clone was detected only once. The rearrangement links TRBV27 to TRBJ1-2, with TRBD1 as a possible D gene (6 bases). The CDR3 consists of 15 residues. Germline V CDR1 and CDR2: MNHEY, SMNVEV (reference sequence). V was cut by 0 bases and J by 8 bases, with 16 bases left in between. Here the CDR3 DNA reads TGTGCCAGCAGTTTATCAAAAACAGGGTTAATGGGCTACACCTTC. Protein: CASSLSKTGLMGYTF.

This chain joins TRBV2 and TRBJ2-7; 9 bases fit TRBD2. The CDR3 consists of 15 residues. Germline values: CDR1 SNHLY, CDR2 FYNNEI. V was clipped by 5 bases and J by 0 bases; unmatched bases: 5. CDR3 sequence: CASSLRSGSSYEQYF. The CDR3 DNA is TGTGCCAGCAGTCTCCGTAGCGGGAGCTCCTACGAGCAGTACTTC.

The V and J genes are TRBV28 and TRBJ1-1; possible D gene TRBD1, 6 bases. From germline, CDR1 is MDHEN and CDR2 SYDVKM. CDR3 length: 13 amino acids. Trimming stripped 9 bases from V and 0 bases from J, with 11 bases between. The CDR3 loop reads CASNRAMNTEAFF. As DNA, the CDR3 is TGTGCCAGTAACAGGGCCATGAACACTGAAGCTTTCTTT.

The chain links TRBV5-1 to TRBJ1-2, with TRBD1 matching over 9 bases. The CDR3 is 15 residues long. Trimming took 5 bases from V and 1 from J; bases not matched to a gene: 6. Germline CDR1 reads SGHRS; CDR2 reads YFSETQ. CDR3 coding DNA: TGCGCCAGCAGGACCGGGACAGGGCATAACTATGGCTACACCTTC. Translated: CASRTGTGHNYGYTF.

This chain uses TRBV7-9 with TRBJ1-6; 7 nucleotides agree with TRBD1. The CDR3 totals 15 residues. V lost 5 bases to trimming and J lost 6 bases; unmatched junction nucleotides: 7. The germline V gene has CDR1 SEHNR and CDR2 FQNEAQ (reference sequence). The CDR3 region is CASSLGQNFNSPLHF. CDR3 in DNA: TGTGCCAGCAGCCTGGGACAGAATTTTAATTCACCCCTCCACTTT.

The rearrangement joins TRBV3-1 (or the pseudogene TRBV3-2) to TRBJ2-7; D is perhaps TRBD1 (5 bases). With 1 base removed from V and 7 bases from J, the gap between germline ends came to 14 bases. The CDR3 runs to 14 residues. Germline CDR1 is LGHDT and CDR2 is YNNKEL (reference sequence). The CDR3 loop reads CASSQGGARREQYF. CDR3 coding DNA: TGTGCCAGCAGCCAAGGTGGGGCGCGTCGGGAGCAGTACTTC.

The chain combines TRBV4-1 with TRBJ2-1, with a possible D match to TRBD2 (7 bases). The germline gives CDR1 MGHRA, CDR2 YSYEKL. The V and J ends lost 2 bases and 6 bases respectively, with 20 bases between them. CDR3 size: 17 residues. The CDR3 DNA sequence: TGCGCCAGCAGCCAACCTAGGGGGGGGCCGGCCGGCAATGAGCAGTTCTTC. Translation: CASSQPRGGPAGNEQFF.

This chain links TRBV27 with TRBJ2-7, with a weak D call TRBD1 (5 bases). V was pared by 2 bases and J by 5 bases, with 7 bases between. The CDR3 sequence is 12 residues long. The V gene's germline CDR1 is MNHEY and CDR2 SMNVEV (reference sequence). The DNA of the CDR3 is TGTGCCAGCAGTTTACAGGGCCACGAGCAGTACTTC. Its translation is CASSLQGHEQYF.

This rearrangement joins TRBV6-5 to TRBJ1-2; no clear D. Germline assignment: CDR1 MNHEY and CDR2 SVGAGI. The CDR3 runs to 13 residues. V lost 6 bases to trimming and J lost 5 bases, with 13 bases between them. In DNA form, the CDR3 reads TGTGCCAGCAGAACTACCCCCGGATATGGCTACACCTTC. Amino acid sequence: CASRTTPGYGYTF.

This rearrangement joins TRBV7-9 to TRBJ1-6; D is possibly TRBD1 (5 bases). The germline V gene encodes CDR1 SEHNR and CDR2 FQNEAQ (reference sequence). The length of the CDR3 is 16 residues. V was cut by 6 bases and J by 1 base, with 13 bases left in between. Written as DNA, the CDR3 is TGTGCCAGCAGTTCCCCCGAGGGGTCCTATAATTCACCCCTCCACTTT. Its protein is CASSSPEGSYNSPLHF.

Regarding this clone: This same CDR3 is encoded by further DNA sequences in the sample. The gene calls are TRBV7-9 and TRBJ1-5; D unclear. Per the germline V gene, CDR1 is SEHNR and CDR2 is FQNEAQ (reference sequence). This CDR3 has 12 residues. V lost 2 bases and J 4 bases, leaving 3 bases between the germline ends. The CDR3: CASSLSNQPQHF. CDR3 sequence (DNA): TGTGCCAGCAGCTTAAGTAATCAGCCCCAGCATTTT.

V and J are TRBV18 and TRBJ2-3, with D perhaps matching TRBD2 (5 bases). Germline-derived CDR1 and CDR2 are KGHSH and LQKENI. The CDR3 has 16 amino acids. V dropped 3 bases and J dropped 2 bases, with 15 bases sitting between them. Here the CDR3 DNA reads TGTGCCAGCTCACCTTTGGACTCCCGGAACACAGATACGCAGTATTTT. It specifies CASSPLDSRNTDTQYF.

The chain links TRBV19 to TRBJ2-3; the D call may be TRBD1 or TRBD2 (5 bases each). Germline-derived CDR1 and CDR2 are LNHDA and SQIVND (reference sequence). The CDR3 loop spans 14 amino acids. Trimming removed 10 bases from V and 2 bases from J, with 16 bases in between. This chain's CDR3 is CATSAGATTDTQYF. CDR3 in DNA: TGTGCCACCTCCGCCGGGGCGACCACAGATACGCAGTATTTT.

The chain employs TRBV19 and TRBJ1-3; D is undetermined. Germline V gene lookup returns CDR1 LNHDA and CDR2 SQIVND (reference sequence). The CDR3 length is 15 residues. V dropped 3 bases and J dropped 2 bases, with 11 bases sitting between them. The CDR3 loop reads CASSIGGTTGNTIYF. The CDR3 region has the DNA TGTGCCAGTAGTATTGGCGGAACGACTGGAAACACCATATATTTT.

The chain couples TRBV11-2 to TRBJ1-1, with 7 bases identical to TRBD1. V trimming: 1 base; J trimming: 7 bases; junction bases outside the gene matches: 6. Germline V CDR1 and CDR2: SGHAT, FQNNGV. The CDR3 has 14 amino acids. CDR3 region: CASSLGSRTGEAFF. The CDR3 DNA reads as TGTGCCAGCAGCTTAGGATCCAGGACAGGTGAAGCTTTCTTT.

The DNA for the CDR3 is TGTGCCAGTAGTATTGCGGGACAGTATACCCTCGGAGGCTACACCTTC. Residues: CASSIAGQYTLGGYTF. The V and J genes are TRBV19 and TRBJ1-2; 7 bases are a match to TRBD1. The ends lost 3 bases at V and 8 bases at J; junction bases unmatched: 15. The CDR3 extends over 16 amino acids. Germline V gene data show CDR1 as LNHDA and CDR2 as SQIVND (reference sequence).

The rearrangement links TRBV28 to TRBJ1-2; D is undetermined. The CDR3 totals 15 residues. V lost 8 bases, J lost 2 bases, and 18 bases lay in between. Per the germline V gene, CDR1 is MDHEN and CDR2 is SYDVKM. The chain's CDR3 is CASRTGETLNYGYTF. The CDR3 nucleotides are TGTGCCAGCCGTACGGGCGAAACCCTCAACTATGGCTACACCTTC.

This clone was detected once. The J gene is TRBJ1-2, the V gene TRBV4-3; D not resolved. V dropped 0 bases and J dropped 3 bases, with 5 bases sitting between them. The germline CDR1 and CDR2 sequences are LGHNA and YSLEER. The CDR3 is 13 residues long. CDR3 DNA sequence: TGCGCCAGCAGCCAAGATGGGGACTATGGCTACACCTTC. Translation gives CASSQDGDYGYTF.

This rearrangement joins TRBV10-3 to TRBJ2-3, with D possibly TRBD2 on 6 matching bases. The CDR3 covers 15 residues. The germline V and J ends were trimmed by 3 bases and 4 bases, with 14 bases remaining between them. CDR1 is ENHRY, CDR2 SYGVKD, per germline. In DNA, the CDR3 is TGTGCCATCAGTGATTCGCAGGGAGGTTCAGATACGCAGTATTTT. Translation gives CAISDSQGGSDTQYF.

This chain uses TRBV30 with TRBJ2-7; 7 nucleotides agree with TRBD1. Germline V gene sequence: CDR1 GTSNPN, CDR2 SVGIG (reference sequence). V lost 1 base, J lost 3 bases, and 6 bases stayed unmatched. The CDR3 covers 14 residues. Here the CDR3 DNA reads TGTGCCTGGAGTGATGGGACAGAGTTCTACGAGCAGTACTTC. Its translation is CAWSDGTEFYEQYF.

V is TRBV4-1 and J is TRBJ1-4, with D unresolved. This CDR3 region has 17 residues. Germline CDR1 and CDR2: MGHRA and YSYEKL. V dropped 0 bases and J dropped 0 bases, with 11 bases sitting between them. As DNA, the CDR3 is TGCGCCAGCAGCCAAGATCCGACCCTGGCAACTAATGAAAAACTGTTTTTT. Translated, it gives CASSQDPTLATNEKLFF.

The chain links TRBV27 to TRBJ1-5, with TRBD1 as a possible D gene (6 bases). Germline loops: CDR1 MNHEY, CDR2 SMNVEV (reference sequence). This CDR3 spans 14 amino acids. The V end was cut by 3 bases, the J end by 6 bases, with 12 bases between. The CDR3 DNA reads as TGTGCCAGCAGTTTCTTAGGGGGTGCTCAGCCCCAGCATTTT. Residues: CASSFLGGAQPQHF.

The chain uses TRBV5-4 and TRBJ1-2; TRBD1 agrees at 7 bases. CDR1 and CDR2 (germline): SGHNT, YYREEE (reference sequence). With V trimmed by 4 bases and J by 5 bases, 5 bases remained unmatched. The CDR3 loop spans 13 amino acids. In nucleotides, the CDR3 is TGTGCCAGCAGCCATGACAGGGAATATGGCTACACCTTC. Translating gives CASSHDREYGYTF. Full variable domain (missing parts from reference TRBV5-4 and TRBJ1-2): ETGVTQSPTHLIKTRGQQVTLRCSSQSGHNTVSWYQQALGQGPQFIFQYYREEENGRGNFPPRFSGLQFPNYSSELNVNALELDDSALYLCASSHDREYGYTFGSGTRLTVV.

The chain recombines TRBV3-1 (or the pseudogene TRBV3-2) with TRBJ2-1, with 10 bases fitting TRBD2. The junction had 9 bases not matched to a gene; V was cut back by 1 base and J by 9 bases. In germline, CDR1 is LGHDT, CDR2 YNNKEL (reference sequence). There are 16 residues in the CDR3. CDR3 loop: CASSQVGLAGVVEQFF. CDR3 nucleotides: TGTGCCAGCAGCCAAGTCGGGCTAGCGGGAGTCGTTGAGCAGTTCTTC.